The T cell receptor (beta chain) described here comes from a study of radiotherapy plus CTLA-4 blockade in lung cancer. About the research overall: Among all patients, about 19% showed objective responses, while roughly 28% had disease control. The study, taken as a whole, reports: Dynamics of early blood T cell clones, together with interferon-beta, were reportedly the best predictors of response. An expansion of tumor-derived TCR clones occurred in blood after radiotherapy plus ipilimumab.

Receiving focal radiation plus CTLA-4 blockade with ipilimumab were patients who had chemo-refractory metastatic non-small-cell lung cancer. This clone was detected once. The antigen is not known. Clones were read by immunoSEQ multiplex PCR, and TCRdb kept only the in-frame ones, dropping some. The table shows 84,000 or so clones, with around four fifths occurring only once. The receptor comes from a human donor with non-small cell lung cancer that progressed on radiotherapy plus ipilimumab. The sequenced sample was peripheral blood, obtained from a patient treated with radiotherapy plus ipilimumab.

CDR3 DNA: TGCGCCAGCAGCCCCCCGACTAGCGGTCCCTCCTACGAGCAGTACTTC. Translating gives CASSPPTSGPSYEQYF. This chain joins TRBV4-1 and TRBJ2-7, with 9 bases lining up with TRBD2. V was pared by 4 bases and J by 0 bases, with 7 bases of the junction left unmatched. The germline V gene has CDR1 MGHRA and CDR2 YSYEKL. CDR3 length equals 16 residues.